This T cell receptor beta chain stems from a study of shared clonotypes between healthy human individuals. The repertoire was sequenced with immunoSEQ multiplex PCR; TCRdb's copy has only in-frame clones and lacks some. This sample yields 1.6 million or so clones, of which less than 99% are seen a single time; roughly 0.35% belongs to the top ten. Naive CD45RA+ and memory CD45RA-negative subsets were split from CD4+ cells. Study-level findings and limits: Rarefaction showed that sequencing of sorted subsets was incomplete (despite large depth). On the whole, naive subsets had larger estimated richness than memory subsets had.

A remark on this clone: Its specificity is unknown.

The CDR3 contains 15 residues. V lost 6 bases to trimming and J lost 6 bases, with 19 bases between them. Germline V gives CDR1 MDHEN, CDR2 SYDVKM. Sequencing was carried out using naive CD4+ T cells sorted from blood. Specified subset: CD45RA+ positively selected. This TCR was sampled from a man aged 30 to 45 in good health. This chain joins TRBV28 and TRBJ2-3; TRBD1 is a possible D gene (6 bases). The CDR3 loop reads CASSRDRLLGDTQYF. The CDR3, as DNA: TGTGCCAGCAGCAGAGACAGGTTACTCGGGGATACGCAGTATTTT.